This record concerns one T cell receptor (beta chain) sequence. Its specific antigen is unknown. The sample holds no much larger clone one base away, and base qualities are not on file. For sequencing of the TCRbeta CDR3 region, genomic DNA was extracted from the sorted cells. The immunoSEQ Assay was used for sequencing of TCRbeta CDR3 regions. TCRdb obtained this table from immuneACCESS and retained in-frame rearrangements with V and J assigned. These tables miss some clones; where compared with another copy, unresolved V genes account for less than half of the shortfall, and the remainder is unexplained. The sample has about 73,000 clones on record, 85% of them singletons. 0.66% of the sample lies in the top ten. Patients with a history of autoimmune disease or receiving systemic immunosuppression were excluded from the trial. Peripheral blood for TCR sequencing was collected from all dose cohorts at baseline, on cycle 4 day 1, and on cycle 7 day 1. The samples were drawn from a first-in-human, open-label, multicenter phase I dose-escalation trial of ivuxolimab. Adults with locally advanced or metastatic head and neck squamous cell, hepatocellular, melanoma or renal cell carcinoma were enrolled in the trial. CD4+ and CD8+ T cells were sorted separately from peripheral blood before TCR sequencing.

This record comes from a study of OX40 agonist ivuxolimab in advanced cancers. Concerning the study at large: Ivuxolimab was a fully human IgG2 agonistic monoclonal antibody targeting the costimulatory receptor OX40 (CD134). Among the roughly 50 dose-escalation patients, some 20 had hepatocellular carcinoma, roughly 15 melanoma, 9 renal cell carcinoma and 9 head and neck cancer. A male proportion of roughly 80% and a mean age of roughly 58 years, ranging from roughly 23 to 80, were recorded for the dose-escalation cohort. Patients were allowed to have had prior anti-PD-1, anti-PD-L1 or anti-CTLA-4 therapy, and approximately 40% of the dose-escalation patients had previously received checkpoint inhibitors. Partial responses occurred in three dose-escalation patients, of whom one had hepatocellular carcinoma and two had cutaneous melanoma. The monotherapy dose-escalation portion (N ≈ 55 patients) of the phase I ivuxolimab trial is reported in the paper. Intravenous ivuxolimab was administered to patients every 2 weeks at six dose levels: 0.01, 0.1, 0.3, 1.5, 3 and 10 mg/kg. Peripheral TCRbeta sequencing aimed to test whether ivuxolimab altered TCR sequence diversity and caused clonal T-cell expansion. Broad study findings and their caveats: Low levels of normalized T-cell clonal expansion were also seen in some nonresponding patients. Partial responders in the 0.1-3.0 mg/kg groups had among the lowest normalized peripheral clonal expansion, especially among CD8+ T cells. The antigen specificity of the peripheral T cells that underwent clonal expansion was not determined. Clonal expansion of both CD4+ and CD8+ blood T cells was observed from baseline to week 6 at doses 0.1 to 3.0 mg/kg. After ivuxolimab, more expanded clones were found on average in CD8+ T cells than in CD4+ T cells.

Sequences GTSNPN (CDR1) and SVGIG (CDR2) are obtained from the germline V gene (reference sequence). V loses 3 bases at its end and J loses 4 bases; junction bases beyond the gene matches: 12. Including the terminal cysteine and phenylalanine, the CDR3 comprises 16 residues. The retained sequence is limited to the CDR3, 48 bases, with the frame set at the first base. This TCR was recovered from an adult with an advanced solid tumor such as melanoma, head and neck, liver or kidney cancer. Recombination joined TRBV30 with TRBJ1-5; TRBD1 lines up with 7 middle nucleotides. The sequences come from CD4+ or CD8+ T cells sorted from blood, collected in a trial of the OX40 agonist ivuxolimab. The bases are TGTGCCTGGAGCGAGCGAACAGGGGCGAGGAATCAGCCCCAGCATTTT. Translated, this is CAWSERTGARNQPQHF.